A selection of T cell receptor beta chains follows, all from one sample in a study of T cell changes during pregnancy in multiple sclerosis. Sequencing used immunoSEQ multiplex PCR; TCRdb keeps in-frame clones, though not all of them. The sample carries almost 65,000 clones, around 92% recorded once. The sample here was peripheral blood, taken in the first trimester of pregnancy. These receptors all come from a female donor with multiple sclerosis, enrolled in a pregnancy study. CDR3s leave out the opening cysteine and the closing phenylalanine or tryptophan.

V gene: TRBV6-6; CDR3 protein: ASSLDSPGNTIY
V gene: TRBV19; CDR3 protein: ASSIGGQGSEKLF
V gene: TRBV25-1; CDR3 protein: ASSEYSGGSGYT
V gene: TRBV7-2; CDR3 protein: ASSLVAGGPLGTDTQY
V gene: TRBV29-1; CDR3 protein: SVRLAGLGDTQY
V gene: TRBV30; CDR3 protein: AWSPRRAATKWVEQY
V gene: TRBV6-5; CDR3 protein: ASSYTSYNSPLH
V gene: TRBV5-1; CDR3 protein: ASSWGTSSGGENEQF
V gene: TRBV2; CDR3 protein: ASSDLAGAYNEQF
V gene: TRBV13; CDR3 protein: ASSLVKASGSNEQF
V gene: TRBV27; CDR3 protein: ASSLVASGAGTSYNEQF
V gene: TRBV29-1; CDR3 protein: SVETGLSTDTQY
V gene: TRBV27; CDR3 protein: ASSSLQGQETQY
V gene: TRBV4-1; CDR3 protein: ASSQAGVGSYEQY
V gene: TRBV7-2; CDR3 protein: ASSLAPTSNPHNEQF
V gene: TRBV6-5; CDR3 protein: ASRTDRGIGTEAF
V gene: TRBV7-9; CDR3 protein: ASSLAVAGSEAF
V gene: TRBV4-2; CDR3 protein: ASSQRTSGTYNEQF
V gene: TRBV6-1; CDR3 protein: ASSEKGASSYEQY
V gene: TRBV5-1; CDR3 protein: ASSPAGGGRTEAF
V gene: TRBV18; CDR3 protein: ASSPLKVAGGPPEQY
V gene: TRBV4-3; CDR3 protein: ASSQDKGARYGYT
V gene: TRBV18; CDR3 protein: ASSGQNYGYT
V gene: TRBV6-4; CDR3 protein: ATRGHGRANTDTQY
V gene: TRBV19; CDR3 protein: ASSIPLAGENEQF
V gene: TRBV18; CDR3 protein: ASSPRGANTEAF
V gene: TRBV4-3; CDR3 protein: ASSQEPGAKNIQY
V gene: TRBV19; CDR3 protein: ASSARTSGRTYEQY
V gene: TRBV10-3; CDR3 protein: AINGAGVGETQY
V gene: TRBV27; CDR3 protein: ASSPLLTGSLSYEQY
V gene: TRBV28; CDR3 protein: ASSWDRSNQPQH
V gene: TRBV7-9; CDR3 protein: ASSLTGISNEKLF
V gene: TRBV28; CDR3 protein: ASSPSGTSYEQY
V gene: TRBV15; CDR3 protein: ATSRDLEGTGELF
V gene: TRBV6-5; CDR3 protein: ASSKEFGNEKLF
V gene: TRBV7-8; CDR3 protein: ASSLSTGLAYEQY
V gene: TRBV9; CDR3 protein: ASSPRRDYSYEQY
V gene: TRBV5-1; CDR3 protein: ASSLVSDRFYTGELF
V gene: TRBV29-1; CDR3 protein: SVEEGQFHQY
V gene: TRBV4-3; CDR3 protein: ASSRTQDEQF
V gene: TRBV5-4; CDR3 protein: ASSSRGSYGYT
V gene: TRBV7-6; CDR3 protein: ASRNRGRNEKLF
V gene: TRBV4-3; CDR3 protein: ASSQDGRLAGAEQF
V gene: TRBV7-2; CDR3 protein: ASSLMTGVNQPQH
V gene: TRBV19; CDR3 protein: ASSIEAGPNYGYT
V gene: TRBV12-5; CDR3 protein: ASGLSFGGSTDTQY
V gene: TRBV30; CDR3 protein: AASLDGQIFNQPQH
V gene: TRBV19; CDR3 protein: ASSIGLVGEQF
V gene: TRBV19; CDR3 protein: ASSIRGPTSELIGELF
V gene: TRBV4-3; CDR3 protein: ASSLTEITGELF
V gene: TRBV2; CDR3 protein: ASSDPRLYSKNIQY
V gene: TRBV18; CDR3 protein: ASSPPKGDHTEAF